The 3 T cell receptor beta chains listed next were all sequenced from one sample in a study of post-analysis software for immune sequencing data. Each TCR beta cDNA library carried unique molecular identifiers. TCRdb reanalysed the PCR reads using MiXCR and keeps one entry per CDR3 protein. The profile shows 600,000 to 750,000 distinct CDR3 sequences, approximately 59% of them singletons. Their antigen targets remain unknown. Study observations and caveats: Patients showed TRBV5-6, TRBV5-1 and TRBV20-1 among five TRBV segments more frequent than in controls.

Material: blood. These receptors were taken from a girl aged 2 to 10 with multiple sclerosis.

This chain links TRBV20-1 with TRBJ2-4; 9 positions match TRBD1. Gene TRBJ2-7 matches the end of the DNA better, so the J call may be wrong. The CDR3 extends over 14 amino acids. Germline V gene lookup returns CDR1 DFQATT and CDR2 SNEGSKA (reference sequence). CDR3 DNA sequence: TGCAGTGCTAGTCCGGGACAGGGCCCTTACGAGCAGTACTTC. Translated: CSASPGQGPYEQYF.

This chain uses TRBV29-1 with TRBJ1-5; D is unclear. The germline CDR1 and CDR2 sequences are SQVTM and ANQGSEA. Trimming stripped 4 bases from V and 3 bases from J, with 7 bases between. CDR3 length equals 12 residues. CDR3 amino acids: CSVAEPNQPQHF. CDR3 DNA: TGCAGCGTTGCAGAGCCCAATCAGCCCCAGCATTTT. Complete variable domain (other parts from reference TRBV29-1 and TRBJ1-5): SAVISQKPSRDICQRGTSLTIQCQVDSQVTMMFWYRQQPGQSLTLIATANQGSEATYESGFVIDKFPISRPNLTFSTLTVSNMSPEDSSIYLCSVAEPNQPQHFGDGTRLSIL.

This clonotype was seen only a few times. The gene calls are TRBV29-1 and TRBJ2-7, with D possibly being TRBD1 (7 bases). Trimming took 5 bases from V and 2 from J, leaving 10 bases between them. The CDR3 is made up of 12 amino acids. The germline V gene has CDR1 SQVTM and CDR2 ANQGSEA. CDR3 in DNA: TGCAGCGTTTCAGGGGGGACCTACGAGCAGTACTTC. It is translated as CSVSGGTYEQYF.